Listed below are T cell receptor beta chains from one sample, sequenced in a study of response to subunit inactivated influenza vaccine. TCRdb processed the RT-PCR reads anew with MiXCR; each CDR3 protein has one entry. The repertoire has about 520,000 distinct CDR3 sequences, approximately 10% of them found once; the top ten carry about 12%. The source material was PBMCs from blood, sampled 35 to 45 days after vaccination. Receptor source: a man in his fifties who received an inactivated influenza vaccine. The CDR3 runs from the conserved cysteine through the conserved F or W. Fields, in order: clone size, J gene, V gene, D gene, CDR3 protein, CDR3 DNA. The D gene is left open where the match is weak. Rows may omit the clone size; those that give it use once, few, many or a size class.

clone_size: many
j_call: TRBJ2-1
v_call: TRBV12-3/TRBV12-4
d_call: TRBD2
cdr3_aa: CASSPWGGEGEQFF
cdr3_nt: TGTGCCAGCAGCCCCTGGGGGGGAGAGGGTGAGCAGTTCTTC

clone_size: .
j_call: TRBJ1-1
v_call: TRBV12-3/TRBV12-4
d_call: .
cdr3_aa: CASIGGSVGAFF
cdr3_nt: TGTGCCAGCATTGGGGGTTCGGTTGGAGCTTTCTTT

clone_size: .
j_call: TRBJ1-1
v_call: TRBV29-1
d_call: TRBD1
cdr3_aa: CSVLPPYYRGQGTEAFF
cdr3_nt: TGCAGCGTTCTTCCGCCCTATTACAGGGGGCAGGGCACTGAAGCTTTCTTT

clone_size: .
j_call: TRBJ1-5
v_call: TRBV6-2/TRBV6-3
d_call: .
cdr3_aa: CASSFPDSNQPQHF
cdr3_nt: TGTGCCAGCAGTTTCCCCGACAGCAATCAGCCCCAGCATTTT

clone_size: few
j_call: TRBJ2-5
v_call: TRBV7-8
d_call: .
cdr3_aa: CASSPRYGGSETQYF
cdr3_nt: TGTGCCAGCAGCCCCCGATACGGGGGCTCGGAGACCCAGTACTTC

clone_size: few
j_call: TRBJ2-5
v_call: TRBV12-3/TRBV12-4
d_call: TRBD2
cdr3_aa: CASSPPSGGLRETQYF
cdr3_nt: TGTGCCAGCAGCCCCCCTTCGGGGGGGCTCCGAGAGACCCAGTACTTC

clone_size: .
j_call: TRBJ2-2
v_call: TRBV2
d_call: .
cdr3_aa: CASSEVKITGELFF
cdr3_nt: TGTGCCAGCAGTGAGGTCAAAATCACCGGGGAGCTGTTTTTT

clone_size: .
j_call: TRBJ1-2
v_call: TRBV5-1
d_call: .
cdr3_aa: CASKWVRTSLDYTF
cdr3_nt: TGCGCCAGCAAATGGGTAAGGACGTCCCTCGACTACACCTTC

clone_size: .
j_call: TRBJ2-2
v_call: TRBV28
d_call: TRBD2
cdr3_aa: CASSPRTSGRAPNTGELFF
cdr3_nt: TGTGCCAGCAGCCCAAGGACTAGCGGGAGGGCCCCGAACACCGGGGAGCTGTTTTTT

clone_size: .
j_call: TRBJ2-7
v_call: TRBV24-1
d_call: .
cdr3_aa: CATSDFTGSSYEQYF
cdr3_nt: TGTGCCACCAGTGATTTTACGGGAAGCTCCTACGAGCAGTACTTC

clone_size: .
j_call: TRBJ2-3
v_call: TRBV4-1
d_call: .
cdr3_aa: CASSQGDPGHSTDTQYF
cdr3_nt: TGCGCCAGCAGCCAAGGGGATCCGGGACACAGCACAGATACGCAGTATTTT

clone_size: few
j_call: TRBJ2-7
v_call: TRBV27
d_call: TRBD1
cdr3_aa: CATSRDRGNYEQYF
cdr3_nt: TGTGCCACCTCCCGGGACAGGGGGAACTACGAGCAGTACTTC